The 22 T cell receptor delta chains below were found in one sample sequenced in a study of γδ T cells in repeated Plasmodium falciparum infection. TCRdb re-called the multiplex PCR reads with CATT. Among 75,000 to 95,000 delta-chain clones listed, roughly 0.98% were seen once. Bulk repertoires came from Vgamma9/Vdelta2+ or Vdelta2-negative gammadelta T cells flow-sorted from PBMC. The sequenced material came from gamma-delta T cells from blood. These receptors originate from a pool of human donors (malaria-infected and uninfected, not separated).

This clone was counted between two and nine times. Since a far larger clone is one base different, this is likely a read error. Other DNA variants within this sample encode the same CDR3. The genes are TRDV1 and TRDJ4; D is tentatively TRDD2 or TRDD3 (5 bases each). Since TCRdb gives no J gene, matching the DNA to germline was used here to assign it. Germline V CDR1 and CDR2: TSWWSYY, QGS. V was trimmed by 3 bases and J by 0 bases, leaving 41 bases between them. The CDR3 length is 24 residues. CDR3 nucleotide sequence: TGTGCTCTTGGGGAGAATCCAATAACGTTACTTCATCTCTCCGGCCCCTACTGGACCAGACCCCTGATCTTT. Translation gives CALGENPITLLHLSGPYWTRPLIF.

This clone has more than one count but fewer than ten. This DNA translates differently at residue 5 from the TCRdb protein, which is that of a much larger clone; a read error is likely, and the protein shown is the DNA's own translation. This rearrangement joins TRDV2 to TRDJ1; 8 bases align to TRDD3. The J gene, left out of TCRdb, was set here by checking the DNA against germline. CDR1 GEAIGNYY and CDR2 EKD come from the germline V gene. The V gene end was trimmed by 3 bases and the J gene end by 0 bases; junction bases not matched to a gene: 14. This CDR3 is built from 18 residues. CDR3 amino acids: CACDAVGLGGSNTDKLIF. In DNA form, the CDR3 reads TGTGCCTGTGACGCCGTGGGTCTTGGGGGATCCAACACCGATAAACTCATCTTT.

Comments on this clone: One base separates it from a far larger clone, so it is likely a read error. Other DNA variants within this sample encode the same CDR3. The chain carries TRDV1 and TRDJ1, with 8 positions matching TRDD3. The J gene comes from matching the DNA to germline here; TCRdb lacks it. The J segment lost 1 base and the V segment lost 8 bases, leaving 12 bases of the junction unmatched. CDR3 size: 16 residues. Germline CDR1 is TSWWSYY and CDR2 is QGS. CDR3 region: CALRKWGIYGTDKLIF. Written as DNA, the CDR3 is TGTGCTCTTAGGAAGTGGGGGATTTATGGCACCGATAAACTCATCTTT.

A note on this clone: A far larger clone is only one base removed, so a read error is likely. This same CDR3 is encoded by further DNA sequences in the sample. The J gene went uncalled, whereas the V gene is TRDV2; TRDD3, the table's D call, was not compared with the DNA. The CDR3 sequence is 18 residues long. Germline CDR1 GEAIGNYY, CDR2 EKD. CDR3 residues: CACVCISWGPPHTDKLIF. The CDR3 DNA is TGTGCCTGTGTGTGTATCTCCTGGGGGCCCCCTCACACCGATAAGCTCATCTTT.

On this clone: A far larger clone is a single base away, which makes a read error likely. Other DNA sequences within the sample encode an identical CDR3. The gene calls are TRDV1 and TRDJ1, with D possibly TRDD3 on 8 matching bases. TCRdb does not report a J gene; here it was assigned by matching the DNA to germline references. The CDR3 runs 18 residues. Germline CDR1 and CDR2: TSWWSYY and QGS. CDR3 region: CALGKAFLRTGGFDKLIF. DNA of the CDR3: TGCGCTCTTGGGAAGGCCTTCCTCCGTACTGGGGGTTTCGATAAACTCATCTTT.

This clone was observed a handful of times. This DNA's translation and the protein TCRdb lists, from a much larger clone, do not match at residue 13, likely due to a read error; the protein shown is translated from the DNA. The chain employs TRDV1 and TRDJ1, with TRDD3 matching 8 bases. TCRdb carries no J gene annotation; the J gene was assigned here by matching the DNA with germline. CDR1 TSWWSYY and CDR2 QGS come from the germline V gene. V lost 3 bases to trimming and J lost 3 bases; unmatched junction nucleotides: 21. The CDR3 length is 20 residues. CDR3 DNA: TGTGCTCTTGGGGATTCGTACTGGGGGTCCACCGGAGCCTGGCCCGATAAACTCATCTTT. This translates into CALGDSYWGSTGAWPDKLIF.

About this clone itself: The protein given by TCRdb reflects a much larger clone and differs at residue 3 from this DNA's translation, likely from a read error; the protein shown is the DNA's translation. V is TRDV1 and J is TRDJ1; TRDD3 matches 10 bases. The germline gives CDR1 TSWWSYY, CDR2 QGS. The CDR3 is 24 amino acids. The CDR3 region has the DNA TGTGCTATTGGTGGATCACTTCCTACGACAGTAACTGGGGGATTCAAATCGTACACCGATAAACTCATCTTT. Translated: CAIGGSLPTTVTGGFKSYTDKLIF.

About this clone itself: This DNA's translation differs at residue 18 from TCRdb's protein, which comes from a much larger clone; a read error is likely, and the protein shown is translated from the DNA. The chain couples TRDV2 to TRDJ1; perhaps D is TRDD2 or TRDD3 (5 bases each). V was trimmed by 3 bases and J by 0 bases, leaving 43 bases between them. There are 25 residues in the CDR3. CDR1 GEAIGNYY and CDR2 EKD come from the germline V gene. The CDR3 nucleotides read TGTGCCTGTGACTACTTTCGATATACGCGGTCCCCAGAGGTCCGGCCCCTTCGGTACACCGATAAACTCATCTTT. Its translation: CACDYFRYTRSPEVRPLRYTDKLIF.

To note about this clone: A read error is the likely source, as a far larger clone sits one nucleotide away. Within the sample, other DNA sequences also encode this same CDR3. The CDR3 DNA reads TGTGCCTGCGACACGAGGGATACGGCCGATAAACTCATCTTT. Amino acids: CACDTRDTADKLIF. This chain links TRDV2 with TRDJ1; TRDD3 aligns across 8 bases. Matching the DNA to germline supplied the J gene, which TCRdb does not give. The CDR3 totals 14 residues. The germline CDR1 and CDR2 sequences are GEAIGNYY and EKD.

In this sample, this clone turned up a few times. Translating this DNA gives a protein that differs at residue 21 from the TCRdb one, which belongs to a much larger clone; a read error is likely, and the protein shown is this translation. The genes are TRDV1 and TRDJ2; 12 bases fit TRDD3. The CDR3 length is 23 residues. Germline CDR1 reads TSWWSYY; CDR2 reads QGS. The CDR3 loop is CALGELGRETYWGILSLTAQHFF. The CDR3 nucleotides are TGTGCTCTTGGGGAACTAGGTAGGGAGACCTACTGGGGGATACTCTCTTTGACAGCACAACACTTCTTT.

In this sample, this clone turned up a few times. A read error likely explains this, since a far larger clone differs by one base. The same CDR3 also results from other DNA sequences found in this sample. The V gene is TRDV2; the J gene was not called; TRDD2 reflects the table's D call only, with no check against the DNA. This CDR3 is built from 19 residues. The V gene's germline CDR1 is GEAIGNYY and CDR2 EKD. CDR3 loop: CACDTVAATPNTSYDKLIF. CDR3 in DNA: TGTGCCTGTGACACCGTCGCCGCGACCCCTAACACCTCCTACGATAAGCTCATCTTT.

This clone was counted a few times. The protein that TCRdb holds for this DNA derives from a much larger clone and differs from the translated DNA at residue 10, which likely indicates a read error; the protein shown here is translated from the DNA. The gene calls are TRDV2 and TRDJ3, with unresolved D. Here the J gene came from matching the DNA to germline, since TCRdb omits it. CDR3 size: 16 residues. The germline V gene has CDR1 GEAIGNYY and CDR2 EKD. CDR3 protein: CACDTLGSWNTRQMFF. CDR3 bases: TGTGCCTGTGACACGCTCGGCTCCTGGAACACCCGACAGATGTTTTTC.

This clone was picked up a small number of times. For this DNA, TCRdb reports the protein of a much larger clone, which diverges at residue 19, most likely from a read error; the protein presented here is translated directly from the DNA. The V and J genes are TRDV2 and TRDJ2, with 11 nucleotides matching TRDD3. Because TCRdb records no J gene, it was assigned here through a match of the DNA to germline. This CDR3 is built from 22 residues. Germline lookup yields CDR1 GEAIGNYY and CDR2 EKD. The CDR3 is CACDALGPQGLGDTSLTARLFF. The CDR3, as DNA: TGTGCCTGTGACGCCTTGGGTCCACAAGGTTTGGGGGATACGTCCCTAACAGCACGACTCTTCTTT.

Comment on this clone: The likely explanation is a read error, given a far larger clone one base away. The identical CDR3 is also encoded by other nucleotide sequences in the sample. The V and J genes are TRDV2 and TRDJ1; tentative D call: TRDD3 (6 bases). TCRdb offers no J gene call, so here the DNA was matched to germline to obtain one. The CDR3 has 20 residues. The germline V gene encodes CDR1 GEAIGNYY and CDR2 EKD. CDR3 nucleotides: TGCGCCTGTGACCCGGCTAGAGTGGGGGGCCAACTTAGTAACACCGATAAACTCATCTTT. It specifies CACDPARVGGQLSNTDKLIF.

With regard to this clone: A read error likely explains why the TCRdb protein, taken from a much larger clone, differs from this DNA's translation at residue 13; the protein shown is translated from the DNA. The chain combines TRDV2 with TRDJ1, with 9 bases fitting TRDD2. The J gene, not given by TCRdb, was assigned here from a germline match of the nucleotide sequence. Germline assignment: CDR1 GEAIGNYY and CDR2 EKD. The V and J ends lost 0 bases and 0 bases, in that order; junction bases with no gene match: 19. There are 21 residues in the CDR3. The CDR3 bases are TGTGCCTGTGACACCGTCCCCCTTCCTACCGGTACTGAGCGAGACACCGATAAACTCATCTTT. Encoded protein: CACDTVPLPTGTERDTDKLIF.

This clone was observed a few times. A far larger clone is one nucleotide away, so this likely arose from a read error. Within the sample, other DNA sequences also encode this same CDR3. The gene calls are TRDV1 and TRDJ1, with D perhaps being TRDD2 or TRDD3 (5 bases each). Here the J gene was assigned by germline matching of the DNA, as TCRdb has none. This CDR3 region has 18 residues. V shed 3 bases and J shed 5 bases, with 25 bases lying between them. CDR1 TSWWSYY and CDR2 QGS come from the germline V gene. The CDR3: CALGDHLRITGTADKLIF. For the CDR3, the DNA is TGTGCTCTTGGGGACCACCTACGTATTACTGGTACTGCTGATAAACTCATCTTT.

In its sample, this clone ranks as medium-sized. The same CDR3 arises from other DNA sequences in this sample as well. The chain combines TRDV1 with TRDJ1; TRDD3 matches at 7 bases. The CDR3 consists of 22 residues. With 4 bases clipped from V and 2 bases from J, the junction kept 28 bases outside the gene matches. Looked up from germline, CDR1 is TSWWSYY and CDR2 is QGS. The CDR3 region has the DNA TGTGCTCTTGGGGTGGTGGTCGATACCCCGCGGTTATACTGGGGTTATACCGATAAACTCATCTTT. Its translation: CALGVVVDTPRLYWGYTDKLIF.

This clone was counted between two and nine times. The protein held in TCRdb is that of a much larger clone and does not match this DNA's translation at residue 14, likely because of a read error; the protein shown is translated from the DNA. The chain carries TRDV1 and TRDJ1; TRDD3 matches 10 bases. The J segment lost 5 bases and the V segment lost 3 bases, leaving 18 bases of the junction unmatched. The germline V gene encodes CDR1 TSWWSYY and CDR2 QGS. The CDR3 runs to 19 residues. Written as DNA, the CDR3 is TGTGCTCTTGGGGATCCCGAATCTCCTTACTGGGGGATGGTTGATAAACTCATCTTT. This encodes CALGDPESPYWGMVDKLIF.

This clone was recorded at least ten times. The protein given by TCRdb reflects a much larger clone and differs at residue 10 from this DNA's translation, likely from a read error; the protein shown is the DNA's translation. The rearrangement links TRDV2 to TRDJ1; possibly TRDD3 for D (6 bases). The J gene comes from matching the DNA to germline here; TCRdb lacks it. Germline CDR1 reads GEAIGNYY; CDR2 reads EKD. The CDR3 totals 16 residues. With 0 bases removed from V and 3 bases from J, the gap between germline ends came to 16 bases. The CDR3 region is CACDTGIRGDSDKLIF. The CDR3 DNA follows: TGTGCCTGTGACACCGGAATAAGGGGGGACTCCGATAAACTCATCTTT.

This clone appeared a few times. The protein TCRdb gives is from a much larger clone and does not agree with this DNA's translation at residue 5, likely a read error; the protein shown here comes from the DNA. This chain uses TRAV38-2/DV8 with TRDJ1; the D gene is possibly TRDD3 (9 bases). The V gene's germline CDR1 is TSESDYY and CDR2 QEAYKQQN. The CDR3 covers 23 residues. Deletions cut 4 bases from V and 2 bases from J, with 39 bases between. The CDR3 sequence: CAYRCKISFLDPTGGHGTDKLIF. In DNA, the CDR3 is TGTGCTTATAGGTGTAAGATTTCCTTCCTAGACCCTACTGGGGGACACGGGACCGATAAACTCATCTTT.

This clone has a count of ten or more. This likely stems from a read error, as it lies one base from a far larger clone. The chain recombines TRDV1 with TRDJ1, with D possibly being TRDD2 (6 bases). The CDR3 is 18 amino acids. With 3 bases removed from V and 2 bases from J, the gap between germline ends came to 22 bases. Germline V lookup: CDR1 TSWWSYY, CDR2 QGS. The CDR3 sequence is CALGDLPPFPGRTDKLIF. The CDR3 nucleotides read TGTGCTCTTGGGGACCTTCCACCGTTTCCTGGTCGAACCGATAAACTCATCTTT.

Regarding this clone: A far larger clone is just one base off, so this is likely a read error. This CDR3 is also generated by other DNA sequences in the sample. The rearrangement joins TRDV2 to TRDJ1; TRDD3 aligns across 8 bases. The J gene, absent from TCRdb, was called here by matching the DNA to germline. The CDR3 covers 18 residues. The germline V gene encodes CDR1 GEAIGNYY and CDR2 EKD. Losses at the gene ends were 0 bases for V and 5 bases for J; bases not matched to a gene: 16. For the CDR3, the DNA is TGTGCCTGTGACACCGTTGCTGGGATACGCCCCCGAGCTGATAAACTCATCTTT. Amino acid sequence: CACDTVAGIRPRADKLIF.